The clone carrying this T cell receptor beta chain was found a few times. What it binds is unknown. Donation came from healthy Caucasian individuals in Russia who were aged about 6 to 95. The data belong to a study of blood T cells in healthy people across ages. Study observations and caveats: Naive CD4+ cells and diversity were both higher in long-lived donors than in aged donors. While age rose, TCR beta diversity per million T cells dropped in a roughly linear way.

V lost 2 bases to trimming and J lost 4 bases; unmatched junction nucleotides: 5. The CDR3 runs to 13 residues. Germline-derived CDR1 and CDR2 are DFQATT and SNEGSKA (reference sequence). A second about 7 to 12 cycle PCR used barcoded and J-beta primers. A template-switch adaptor containing 12 random nucleotides labeled each cDNA molecule. TCRdb passed the 5' RACE reads through MiXCR, listing each CDR3 protein once. This sample has about 680,000 distinct CDR3 sequences, with 49% found just once. The receptor comes from a woman in her sixties in good health. The J gene is TRBJ2-7, the V gene TRBV20-1, with 7 bases fitting TRBD2. The material sequenced was blood. The CDR3 DNA reads TGCAGTGCTAGATCTAGCGGTTATTACGAGCAGTACTTC. Its protein product is CSARSSGYYEQYF.